The 24 T cell receptor beta chains reported below all come from one sample, sequenced in a study of CD8 T cells in Susac syndrome. RNA was extracted with the RNeasy kit, and a quantity of roughly 0.5 to 1 ug was reverse transcribed using random hexamers. TCRdb processed the immunoSEQ multiplex PCR reads anew with MiXCR; each CDR3 protein has one entry. The sample contains about 240,000 distinct CDR3 sequences, 90% to 96% of which appear only once. The specimen sequenced was CD4+ T cells from PBMCs. These receptors came from a human donor with Susac syndrome.

This chain connects TRBV5-1 to TRBJ2-5, with 7 bases lining up with TRBD2. V was clipped by 1 base and J by 3 bases; unmatched bases: 6. This CDR3 contains 15 residues. The germline gives CDR1 SGHRS, CDR2 YFSETQ. The CDR3 bases are TGCGCCAGCAGCTTGAGGCCGGGAGGTGAAGAGACCCAGTACTTC. Protein: CASSLRPGGEETQYF.

This rearrangement joins TRBV28 to TRBJ2-1, with 11 bases identical to TRBD2. Germline trimming cut 5 bases from V and 9 bases from J; bases unmatched to any gene: 9. This CDR3 is 15 amino acids long. The germline gives CDR1 MDHEN, CDR2 SYDVKM. DNA for the CDR3: TGTGCCAGCAGTCCCCTATCTAGCGGGAGGTCTGAGCAGTTCTTC. This translates into CASSPLSSGRSEQFF.

The chain is built from TRBV4-1 and TRBJ2-7, with 8 nucleotides matching TRBD2. Germline CDR1 MGHRA, CDR2 YSYEKL. This CDR3 is 16 amino acids long. The V gene end was trimmed by 0 bases and the J gene end by 0 bases; junction bases not matched to a gene: 4. The CDR3 reads CASSQDETSGSYEQYF. As DNA, the CDR3 is TGCGCCAGCAGCCAAGACGAAACTAGCGGCTCCTACGAGCAGTACTTC.

This chain uses TRBV29-1 with TRBJ2-7; TRBD2 matches 11 bases. After removal of 1 base from V and 6 bases from J, the junction contained 14 bases not matched to a gene. Germline V lookup: CDR1 SQVTM, CDR2 ANQGSEA. This CDR3 comprises 17 residues. CDR3 DNA: TGCAGCGTTGAAGGACTAGCGGGACACCCCCGTAATTCCGAGCAGTACTTC. Translation: CSVEGLAGHPRNSEQYF.

The rearrangement links TRBV9 to TRBJ2-6; 8 positions agree with TRBD2. The CDR3 is made up of 18 amino acids. V was clipped by 0 bases and J by 2 bases; unmatched bases: 7. The germline gives CDR1 SGDLS, CDR2 YYNGEE. This chain's CDR3 is CASSVALAEHPGANVLTF. The CDR3 DNA follows: TGTGCCAGCAGCGTAGCACTAGCGGAACACCCTGGGGCCAACGTCCTGACTTTC.

V usage is TRBV9 and J usage is TRBJ2-7; possible D gene TRBD1, 5 bases. Germline assignment: CDR1 SGDLS and CDR2 YYNGEE. The CDR3 is 15 amino acids. V lost 4 bases and J lost 0, with 14 bases in between. CDR3 amino acids: CASSPRQTYSYEQYF. The CDR3 nucleotides are TGTGCCAGCAGCCCCCGACAGACCTACTCCTACGAGCAGTACTTC.

This chain connects TRBV4-1 to TRBJ2-7; no clear D gene. Trimming pared 4 bases from V and 4 bases from J, leaving 8 bases between. Looked up from germline, CDR1 is MGHRA and CDR2 is YSYEKL. The CDR3 is 12 residues long. The CDR3 reads CASSLIGYEQYF. The CDR3 coding sequence is TGCGCCAGCAGCCTGATAGGGTACGAGCAGTACTTC.

The gene calls are TRBV20-1 and TRBJ2-1; 7 nucleotides match TRBD2. Germline V lookup: CDR1 DFQATT, CDR2 SNEGSKA (reference sequence). The ends lost 8 bases at V and 1 base at J; junction bases unmatched: 8. This CDR3 has 14 amino acids. CDR3 coding DNA: TGCAGTTTTGCTAGCGGCTTATCCTACAATGAGCAGTTCTTC. This sequence encodes CSFASGLSYNEQFF.

The chain links TRBV3-1 to TRBJ2-7, with 8 bases fitting TRBD2. J gave up 4 bases and V 1 base, and 6 bases lay outside the gene matches. The germline CDR1 and CDR2 sequences are LGHDT and YNNKEL (reference sequence). This CDR3 has 15 amino acids. The chain's CDR3 is CASSQAKLADYEQYF. CDR3 in DNA: TGTGCCAGCAGCCAAGCCAAACTAGCGGATTACGAGCAGTACTTC.

The J gene is TRBJ2-6, the V gene TRBV20-1; D is possibly TRBD1 (6 bases). CDR1 is DFQATT, CDR2 SNEGSKA, per germline (reference sequence). V was shortened by 6 bases and J by 8 bases, with 20 bases between the two germline ends. This CDR3 region has 15 residues. The CDR3 spells CSALDRLVSTNVLTF. CDR3 coding DNA: TGCAGTGCGCTCGACAGGCTAGTTTCGACCAACGTCCTGACTTTC.

The rearrangement links TRBV20-1 to TRBJ2-7; TRBD1 agrees at 11 bases. Germline V CDR1 and CDR2: DFQATT, SNEGSKA (reference sequence). V lost 7 bases to trimming and J lost 6 bases; unmatched junction nucleotides: 8. The CDR3 is made up of 13 amino acids. CDR3 in DNA: TGCAGTGTCTGGGGACAGGGGGAGCTCGAGCAGTACTTC. Translation gives CSVWGQGELEQYF.

The chain has TRBV20-1 and TRBJ1-1, with D uncertain. Germline V CDR1 and CDR2: DFQATT, SNEGSKA (reference sequence). V lost 2 bases and J 0 bases, leaving 7 bases between the germline ends. The CDR3 runs 13 residues. As DNA, the CDR3 is TGCAGTGCTAGAAAACAAGTGAACACTGAAGCTTTCTTT. This encodes CSARKQVNTEAFF.

This clonotype was counted a few times. CDR3 amino acids: CASSLEGVNTEAFF. In nucleotides, the CDR3 is TGTGCCAGCAGCTTAGAGGGGGTGAACACTGAAGCTTTCTTT. V usage is TRBV7-3 and J usage is TRBJ1-1, with D maybe TRBD1 (6 bases). The germline CDR1 and CDR2 sequences are SGHTA and FQGTGA. The V gene lost 2 bases and the J gene lost 0 bases, with 7 bases spanning the gap. CDR3 length: 14 residues.

This rearrangement joins TRBV9 to TRBJ2-2, with TRBD2 matching 13 bases. There are 17 residues in the CDR3. Trimming cost V 3 bases and J 7 bases; bases outside gene matches: 9. From germline, CDR1 is SGDLS and CDR2 YYNGEE. CDR3 protein: CASSAEQTSGRFGELFF. For the CDR3, the DNA is TGTGCCAGCAGCGCCGAACAGACTAGCGGGAGGTTCGGGGAGCTGTTTTTT.

This clonotype was counted once. This chain links TRBV4-1 with TRBJ2-7; D might be TRBD1 (6 bases). Trimming took off 0 bases at V and 0 bases at J, with 9 bases between the two ends. This CDR3 region has 15 residues. Germline V gene lookup returns CDR1 MGHRA and CDR2 YSYEKL. The CDR3 DNA is TGCGCCAGCAGCCAAGAAACAGGGTACTCCTACGAGCAGTACTTC. Protein product: CASSQETGYSYEQYF.

This clonotype showed up just once. V gene TRBV9 combines with J gene TRBJ2-1; 7 nucleotides match TRBD2. CDR3 length: 13 amino acids. J gave up 15 bases and V 3 bases, and 12 bases lay outside the gene matches. The V gene's germline CDR1 is SGDLS and CDR2 YYNGEE. Written as DNA, the CDR3 is TGTGCCAGCAGCGAGAGGAGTGGACTAGGGTTGTTCTTC. Its translation is CASSERSGLGLFF. The entire variable domain, with the rest obtained from reference TRBV9 and TRBJ2-1, is as follows: DSGVTQTPKHLITATGQRVTLRCSPRSGDLSVYWYQQSLDQGLQFLIQYYNGEERAKGNILERFSAQQFPDLHSELNLSSLELGDSALYFCASSERSGLGLFFGPGTRLTVL.

J is TRBJ2-7 and V is TRBV29-1, with D possibly TRBD1 on 5 matching bases. The CDR3 runs 14 residues. V was clipped by 3 bases and J by 1 base, with 13 bases between them. Germline CDR1 SQVTM, CDR2 ANQGSEA. This CDR3 is CSVDPGMGSYEQYF. The CDR3 DNA follows: TGCAGCGTTGACCCAGGGATGGGTTCCTACGAGCAGTACTTC.

This clonotype was detected only a few times. This chain joins TRBV30 and TRBJ1-1; no definite D call. The CDR3 is 12 amino acids. Trimming removed 1 base at V and 1 base at J, with 4 bases between. Germline assignment: CDR1 GTSNPN and CDR2 SVGIG (reference sequence). The CDR3 region is CAWSGGNTEAFF. The CDR3 coding sequence is TGTGCCTGGAGTGGGGGGAACACTGAAGCTTTCTTT. The full variable domain, rest sourced from reference TRBV30 and TRBJ1-1, is SQTIHQWPATLVQPVGSPLSLECTVEGTSNPNLYWYRQAAGRGLQLLFYSVGIGQISSEVPQNLSASRPQDRQFILSSKKLLLSDSGFYLCAWSGGNTEAFFGQGTRLTVV.

The rearrangement joins TRBV12-3 or TRBV12-4 to TRBJ2-1, with TRBD1 matching over 9 bases. This CDR3 spans 15 amino acids. V gave up 4 bases and J gave up 6 bases; unmatched junction bases: 7. DNA of the CDR3: TGTGCCAGCAGTTCCTACAGGGGACAGGGCAATGAGCAGTTCTTC. It translates to CASSSYRGQGNEQFF.

This sequence joins TRBV28 and TRBJ2-5; a possible D gene is TRBD2 (6 bases). The ends were cut back, 2 bases at V and 5 bases at J, with 15 bases in the middle. This CDR3 has 15 amino acids. The germline V gene encodes CDR1 MDHEN and CDR2 SYDVKM. CDR3 bases: TGTGCCAGCAGTTTAAGTGGGAGGACTCGGGAGACCCAGTACTTC. Encoded protein: CASSLSGRTRETQYF.

The chain recombines TRBV6-6 with TRBJ2-2, with D possibly matching TRBD2 (6 bases). Germline CDR1 and CDR2: MNHNY and SVGAGI (reference sequence). V lost 7 bases to trimming and J lost 0 bases, with 12 bases between them. This CDR3 contains 15 residues. The CDR3 DNA follows: TGTGCCAGCAACGACGGCGGGACGAACACCGGGGAGCTGTTTTTT. It codes for CASNDGGTNTGELFF.

This clonotype was detected only once. The rearrangement joins TRBV28 to TRBJ2-7; D is uncertain. The ends were cut back, 2 bases at V and 0 bases at J, with 8 bases in the middle. The germline V gene has CDR1 MDHEN and CDR2 SYDVKM. The CDR3 spans 14 residues. CDR3 in amino acids: CASSLATSSYEQYF. The CDR3 DNA reads TGTGCCAGCAGTTTAGCGACGAGCTCCTACGAGCAGTACTTC.

The V call is TRBV20-1, the J call TRBJ2-1, with 9 bases that match TRBD2. The germline V gene has CDR1 DFQATT and CDR2 SNEGSKA (reference sequence). The CDR3 is 12 amino acids. CDR3 coding DNA: TGCGCTCTAGCGGGGCCTGGCAATGAGCAGTTCTTC. It translates to CALAGPGNEQFF.

The chain couples TRBV30 to TRBJ1-1, with D tentatively TRBD1 (6 bases). Germline CDR1 and CDR2: GTSNPN and SVGIG (reference sequence). Trimming cost V 1 base and J 4 bases, with 10 bases left between them. The CDR3 spans 13 residues. The CDR3 protein is CAWSGRGPTEAFF. The CDR3 DNA is TGTGCCTGGAGTGGCAGGGGTCCCACTGAAGCTTTCTTT.